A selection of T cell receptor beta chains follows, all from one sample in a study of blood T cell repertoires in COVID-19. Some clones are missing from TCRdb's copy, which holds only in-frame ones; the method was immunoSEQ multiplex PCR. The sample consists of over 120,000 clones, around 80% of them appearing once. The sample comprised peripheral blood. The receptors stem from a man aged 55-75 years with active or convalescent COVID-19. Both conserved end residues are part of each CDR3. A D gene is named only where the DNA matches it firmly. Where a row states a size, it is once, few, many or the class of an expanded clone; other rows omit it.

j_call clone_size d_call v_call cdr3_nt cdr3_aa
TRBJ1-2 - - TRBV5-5 TGTGCCAGCAGCCTCGGACAGATAAACTATGGCTACACCTTC CASSLGQINYGYTF
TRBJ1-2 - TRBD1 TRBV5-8 TGTGCCAGCAGCCGCGGCTTACAGGGGGCGTTTGGCTACACCTTC CASSRGLQGAFGYTF
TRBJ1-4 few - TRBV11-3 TGTGCCAGCAGTAACAGGGCAGATGAAAAACTGTTTTTT CASSNRADEKLFF
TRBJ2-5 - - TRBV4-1 TGCGCCAGCAGCCAAGGCGGGCAGCAAGAGACCCAGTACTTC CASSQGGQQETQYF
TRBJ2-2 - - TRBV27 TGTGCCAGCAGGCGGCGACTAGAAACCGGGGAGCTGTTTTTT CASRRRLETGELFF
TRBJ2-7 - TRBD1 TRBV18 TGTGCCAGCTCACCGGCTGGGACAGAGAGTCTAGCCTACGAGCAGTACTTC CASSPAGTESLAYEQYF
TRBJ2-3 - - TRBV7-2 TGTGCCAGCAGCTTATTCGGACTTACAGATACGCAGTATTTT CASSLFGLTDTQYF
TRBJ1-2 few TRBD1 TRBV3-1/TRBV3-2 TGTGCCAGCAGCCAGGGACAGAATAACTATGGCTACACCTTC CASSQGQNNYGYTF
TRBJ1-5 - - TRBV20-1 TGCAGTGCTAGTAATGGGGCGAGCCAGCCCCAGCATTTT CSASNGASQPQHF
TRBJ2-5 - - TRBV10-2 TGCGCCAGCAGTCAAGGGCTAGGGAGGGAGACCCAGTACTTC CASSQGLGRETQYF
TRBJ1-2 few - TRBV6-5 TGTGCCAGCAGGTCGGGGGGGCGCAACTATGGCTACACCTTC CASRSGGRNYGYTF
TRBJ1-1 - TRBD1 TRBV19 TGTGCCAGTAGTACCGGACAGGCTAGGGTGGCTTTCTTT CASSTGQARVAFF
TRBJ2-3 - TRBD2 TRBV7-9 TGTGCCAGCAGCTTGCGGGAGACGAGCACAGATACGCAGTATTTT CASSLRETSTDTQYF
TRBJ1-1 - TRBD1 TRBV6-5 TGTGCCAGCAGTTACAGCCCGACAGGGTACACTGAAGCTTTCTTT CASSYSPTGYTEAFF
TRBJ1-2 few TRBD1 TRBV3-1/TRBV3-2 TGTGCCAGCAGCCCTACAGGGGGCGGCGGCTATGGCTACACCTTC CASSPTGGGGYGYTF
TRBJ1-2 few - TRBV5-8 TGTGCCAGCAGCTTGGACAGGGAGAACTATGGCTACACCTTC CASSLDRENYGYTF
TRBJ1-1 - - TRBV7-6 TGTGCCAGCAGCTTCAGTGGAGGGGAAGCTTTCTTT CASSFSGGEAFF
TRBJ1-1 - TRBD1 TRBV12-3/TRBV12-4 TGTGCCAGCAACCCAACAGGGGGCACTGAAGCTTTCTTT CASNPTGGTEAFF
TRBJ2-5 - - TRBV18 TGTGCCAGCTCACCACCAGCGGACCCTAGGGGGGAGACCCAGTACTTC CASSPPADPRGETQYF